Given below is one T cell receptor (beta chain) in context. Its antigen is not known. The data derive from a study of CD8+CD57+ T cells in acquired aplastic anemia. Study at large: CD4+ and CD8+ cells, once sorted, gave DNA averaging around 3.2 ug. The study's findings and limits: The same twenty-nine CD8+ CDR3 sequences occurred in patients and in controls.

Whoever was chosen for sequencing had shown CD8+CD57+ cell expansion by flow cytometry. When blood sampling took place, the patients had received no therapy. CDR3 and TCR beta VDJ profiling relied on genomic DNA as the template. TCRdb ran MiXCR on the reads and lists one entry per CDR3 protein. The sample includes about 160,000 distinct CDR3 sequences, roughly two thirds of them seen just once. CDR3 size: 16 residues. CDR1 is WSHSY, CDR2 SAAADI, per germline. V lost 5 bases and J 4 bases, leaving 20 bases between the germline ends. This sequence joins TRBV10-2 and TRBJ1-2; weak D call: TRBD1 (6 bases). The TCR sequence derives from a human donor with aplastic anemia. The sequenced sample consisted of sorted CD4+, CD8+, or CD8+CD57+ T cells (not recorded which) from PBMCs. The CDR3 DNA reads TGCGCCAGCAGTACTTGGGGGGGGCCGGACCTCTATGGCTACACCTTC. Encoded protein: CASSTWGGPDLYGYTF.